The 7 T cell receptor beta chains listed next were all sequenced from one sample in a study of T cell clonality in common variable immunodeficiency. Measured with immunoSEQ multiplex PCR; TCRdb has only the in-frame clones, and not every one. The table records about 31,000 clones without singletons, the ten largest covering 3.8%. The sequenced material came from peripheral blood mononuclear cells. These receptors were taken from a person aged 18 to 75 in good health.

Many counts were recorded for this clone. The read ends 3 residues before the CDR3 terminus; that terminus is restored from the germline J gene. The rearrangement uses TRBV19 and TRBJ2-3; D is undetermined. The CDR3 has 16 amino acids. Germline V lookup: CDR1 LNHDA, CDR2 SQIVND (reference sequence). V was trimmed by 10 bases and J by 0 bases, leaving 20 bases between them. Here the CDR3 reads CATKTNPASSTDTQYF. CDR3 bases read: TGTGCCACCAAGACAAATCCCGCCTCTAGCACAGATACG. Using reference TRBV19 and TRBJ2-3 for the parts outside the CDR3, the full variable domain is DGGITQSPKYLFRKEGQNVTLSCEQNLNHDAMYWYRQDPGQGLRLIYYSQIVNDFQKGDIAEGYSVSREKKESFPLTVTSAQKNPTAFYLCATKTNPASSTDTQYFGPGTRLTVL.

This clone was counted ten times or more. Coverage ceases 3 residues before the CDR3 finishes, and the germline J gene fills in the end. The chain joins TRBV18 to TRBJ2-5; D possibly corresponds to TRBD1 (5 bases). CDR3 length: 15 residues. Germline assignment: CDR1 KGHSH and CDR2 LQKENI. Deletions cut 0 bases from V and 3 bases from J, with 11 bases between. The CDR3 protein is CASSPPGQREETQYF. CDR3 bases read: TGTGCCAGCTCACCACCGGGGCAAAGAGAAGAGACC.

This clone was recorded at least ten times. The CDR3 end lies 3 residues beyond the end of the read and is filled in from the germline J gene. V and J are TRBV19 and TRBJ2-7, with D perhaps matching TRBD2 (6 bases). V dropped 3 bases and J dropped 6 bases, with 12 bases sitting between them. The CDR3 length is 13 residues. Germline CDR1 and CDR2: LNHDA and SQIVND (reference sequence). CDR3 sequence: CASSMNGGFEQYF. Incomplete CDR3 DNA: TGTGCCAGTAGTATGAATGGGGGGTTCGAG.

A few counts support this clone. The read falls 3 residues short of the CDR3 end, and the missing part is taken from the germline J gene. The chain employs TRBV18 and TRBJ2-4, with TRBD1 matching 10 bases. CDR1 and CDR2 from the germline V gene are KGHSH and LQKENI. This CDR3 comprises 15 residues. CDR3 region: CASSPTTGGAEGQYF. CDR3 DNA, as far as it was read: TGTGCCAGCTCACCAACGACAGGGGGCGCGGAAGGT.

This clone has a count of ten or more. Read sequence stops 3 residues before the CDR3 end, and the germline J gene provides the missing end. This chain uses TRBV5-1 with TRBJ1-2; D is undetermined. The CDR3 loop spans 14 amino acids. Trimming cost V 0 bases and J 4 bases, with 10 bases left between them. Per the germline V gene, CDR1 is SGHRS and CDR2 is YFSETQ. The part of the CDR3 DNA that was read is TGCGCCAGCAGCTTGGAGGCGGTACCCTATGGC. Protein sequence: CASSLEAVPYG. The entire CDR3 reads CASSLEAVPYGYTF.

This clone was detected only a few times. With the read ending 3 residues before the CDR3 end, the germline J gene is used to fill in that end. The V and J genes are TRBV7-2 and TRBJ1-2; 8 nucleotides agree with TRBD1. The CDR3 covers 13 residues. Trimming at V came to 5 bases and at J to 6 bases, leaving 5 bases not matched to a gene. Germline CDR1 SGHTA, CDR2 FQGNSA. The CDR3 DNA, read in part, is TGTGCCAGCAGCCTAAGACAGGGGAATGGC. Translating gives CASSLRQGNG. The entire CDR3 sequence reads CASSLRQGNGYTF. The whole variable domain, filled in from reference TRBV7-2 and TRBJ1-2, reads GAGVSQSPSNKVTEKGKDVELRCDPISGHTALYWYRQSLGQGLEFLIYFQGNSAPDKSGLPSDRFSAERTGGSVSTLTIQRTQQEDSAVYLCASSLRQGNGYTFGSGTRLTVV.

This clone has a count of ten or more. The CDR3 end is not reached by the read, which stops 3 residues before it; the germline J gene fills it in. The genes are TRBV18 and TRBJ2-2; D not certain. Trimming took 6 bases from V and 1 from J, leaving 9 bases between them. The germline V gene encodes CDR1 KGHSH and CDR2 LQKENI. The CDR3 is made up of 14 amino acids. The CDR3: CASSTPRNTGELFF. CDR3 DNA, as far as it was read: TGTGCCAGCTCCACGCCCAGGAACACCGGGGAG.